The sequence of this TCR beta chain was determined in a study of identical twins. Regarding this clonotype: Its target is not known. One junction end does not reproduce the germline sequence, and a read error may be involved.

Germline values: CDR1 MNHEY, CDR2 SVGAGI. The CDR3 covers 9 residues. Points from the study as a whole: Excess twin sharing in beta out-of-frame sequences was weaker.

TCRdb reprocessed the 5' RACE reads with MiXCR, giving one entry per CDR3 protein. The sample includes around 300,000 distinct CDR3 sequences, roughly 8.6% of them seen just once. The sample was also linked to a second study, of yellow fever vaccine responses in identical twins.

The sample taken for sequencing was memory (CD45RO+) T cells sorted from blood. The receptor was isolated from a woman between 18 and 29 years old in good health. The chain recombines TRBV6-5 with TRBJ2-7; unclear D gene. CDR3 sequence: CASSFEKRF. The DNA for the CDR3 is TGTGCCAGCAGTTTCGAGAAGAGGTTC.